These T cell receptor beta chains were read from a single sample in a study of T cells in Graves' hyperthyroidism and ophthalmopathy. Each CDR3 protein is one row after TCRdb ran MiXCR on the multiplex PCR reads. There are about 640,000 distinct CDR3 sequences in the sample; 20% occur only once, and about 35% lies in the top ten. The sample comprised blood. The receptors were sampled from a young man with Graves' ophthalmopathy. CDR3s include the opening cysteine and the closing phenylalanine or tryptophan. Fields, in order: J gene, clone size, D gene, V gene, CDR3 DNA, CDR3 protein. The D gene is left open where the match is weak. The size field is filled for only some rows; it gives once, few, many or a size class.

J gene: TRBJ2-7
clone size: -
D gene: -
V gene: TRBV2
CDR3 DNA: TGTGCCAGCAGTGAATTGCTGGGCCTGCGCTCCTCAAGCCCTCTCGAGCAGTACTTC
CDR3 protein: CASSELLGLRSSSPLEQYF

J gene: TRBJ2-3
clone size: -
D gene: -
V gene: TRBV6-1
CDR3 DNA: TGTGCCAGCAGGCGGGGCGTGGGGCCGACAGATACGCAGTATTTT
CDR3 protein: CASRRGVGPTDTQYF

J gene: TRBJ1-5
clone size: many
D gene: -
V gene: TRBV5-1
CDR3 DNA: TGCGCCAGCAGCTTGGGGTCAGTTGGTCAGCCCCAGCATTTT
CDR3 protein: CASSLGSVGQPQHF

J gene: TRBJ1-1
clone size: -
D gene: -
V gene: TRBV25-1
CDR3 DNA: TGTGCCAGCACCGACACCTGGGGGGGGCGGTCTGAAGCTTTCTTT
CDR3 protein: CASTDTWGGRSEAFF

J gene: TRBJ2-5
clone size: many
D gene: TRBD2
V gene: TRBV2
CDR3 DNA: TGTGCCAGCAGTGAGGCGACTAGCGATGGGGAGACCCAGTACTTC
CDR3 protein: CASSEATSDGETQYF

J gene: TRBJ2-2
clone size: -
D gene: -
V gene: TRBV28
CDR3 DNA: TGTGCCAGCAGTCCATCCGGATTAGCGGCGAACACCGGGGAGCTGTTTTTT
CDR3 protein: CASSPSGLAANTGELFF

J gene: TRBJ2-3
clone size: many
D gene: -
V gene: TRBV27
CDR3 DNA: TGTGCCAGCAGTTCACTACCGGGACAACCGTGGACAGATACGCAGTATTTT
CDR3 protein: CASSSLPGQPWTDTQYF

J gene: TRBJ2-5
clone size: few
D gene: TRBD1
V gene: TRBV19
CDR3 DNA: TGTGCCAGTAGTAGAGGACAGGGTGAGGAGACCCAGTACTTC
CDR3 protein: CASSRGQGEETQYF

J gene: TRBJ2-3
clone size: -
D gene: -
V gene: TRBV11-2
CDR3 DNA: TGTGCCAGCAGCTTAGAGGGCGTGGGGGAAAGGGATACGCAGTATTTT
CDR3 protein: CASSLEGVGERDTQYF

J gene: TRBJ1-5
clone size: many
D gene: -
V gene: TRBV2
CDR3 DNA: TGTGCCAGCAAGACCTCGGGGGGCAATCAGCCCCAGCATTTT
CDR3 protein: CASKTSGGNQPQHF

J gene: TRBJ1-2
clone size: -
D gene: -
V gene: TRBV12-3/TRBV12-4
CDR3 DNA: TGTGCCAGCAGTCCCTTCAGGGGTGGCTACACCTTC
CDR3 protein: CASSPFRGGYTF

J gene: TRBJ2-1
clone size: -
D gene: TRBD2
V gene: TRBV14
CDR3 DNA: TGTGCCAGCAGCCAGTACGGGAGGGAGAATGAGCAGTTCTTC
CDR3 protein: CASSQYGRENEQFF

J gene: TRBJ2-1
clone size: -
D gene: TRBD2
V gene: TRBV28
CDR3 DNA: TGTGCCAGCAGTTTAGGGTCCAGCGGGAGTAGGATGGGCAATGAGCAGTTCTTC
CDR3 protein: CASSLGSSGSRMGNEQFF

J gene: TRBJ2-7
clone size: -
D gene: -
V gene: TRBV20-1
CDR3 DNA: TGCAGTGCTACCCCCGGGAGCGGCTCCTACGAGCAGTACTTC
CDR3 protein: CSATPGSGSYEQYF

J gene: TRBJ1-5
clone size: many
D gene: -
V gene: TRBV20-1
CDR3 DNA: TGCAGTGTAGGAGGGGCAAGCAATCAGCCCCAGCATTTT
CDR3 protein: CSVGGASNQPQHF

J gene: TRBJ2-2
clone size: -
D gene: TRBD2
V gene: TRBV6-5
CDR3 DNA: TGTGCCAGCAGTTACTTAACCCATAGCGGGAGGGACACCGGGGAGCTGTTTTTT
CDR3 protein: CASSYLTHSGRDTGELFF

J gene: TRBJ2-1
clone size: few
D gene: TRBD1
V gene: TRBV11-3
CDR3 DNA: TGTGCCAGCAGCTCAACCGGGACAGGGTTGGAATACAATGAGCAGTTCTTC
CDR3 protein: CASSSTGTGLEYNEQFF

J gene: TRBJ1-5
clone size: few
D gene: TRBD1
V gene: TRBV20-1
CDR3 DNA: TGCAGTGCCGCACAACGGGACAGGAGTCCCGACAATCAGCCCCAGCATTTT
CDR3 protein: CSAAQRDRSPDNQPQHF

J gene: TRBJ2-1
clone size: many
D gene: -
V gene: TRBV11-2
CDR3 DNA: TGTGCCAGCAGCAACCCAGGAGGGACAGCGGGTTACAATGAGCAGTTCTTC
CDR3 protein: CASSNPGGTAGYNEQFF

J gene: TRBJ2-7
clone size: few
D gene: TRBD1
V gene: TRBV20-1
CDR3 DNA: TGCAGTGCTAGAGATCTGACAGGGGCCTTTTACTACGAGCAGTACTTC
CDR3 protein: CSARDLTGAFYYEQYF

J gene: TRBJ2-5
clone size: -
D gene: TRBD1
V gene: TRBV24-1
CDR3 DNA: TGTGCCACCAGCAGACAGGGATCTTCGCAGACCCAGTACTTC
CDR3 protein: CATSRQGSSQTQYF

J gene: TRBJ2-1
clone size: once
D gene: TRBD2
V gene: TRBV20-1
CDR3 DNA: TGCAGTGCCATCCGCGGGAGTCGGTACAATGAGCAGTTCTTC
CDR3 protein: CSAIRGSRYNEQFF

J gene: TRBJ2-3
clone size: -
D gene: TRBD2
V gene: TRBV3-1
CDR3 DNA: TGTGCCAGCAGCCGGACTAGCGGGCCGACGCAGTATTTT
CDR3 protein: CASSRTSGPTQYF

J gene: TRBJ2-7
clone size: -
D gene: TRBD2
V gene: TRBV20-1
CDR3 DNA: TGCAGTGCTAGGGGGACTAGCAACGAGCAGTACTTC
CDR3 protein: CSARGTSNEQYF

J gene: TRBJ1-6
clone size: -
D gene: -
V gene: TRBV9
CDR3 DNA: TGTGCCAGCAGCGTAGAGGGGAGCTCCTATAATTCACCCCTCCACTTT
CDR3 protein: CASSVEGSSYNSPLHF